This T cell receptor beta chain was identified in a study of T cells in Graves' hyperthyroidism and ophthalmopathy. Study context: Any treatment followed the collection of peripheral blood at initial diagnosis.

Concerning this clonotype: This may be a read error: a much more frequent sequence differs by one nucleotide.

Authors of the study amplified TCR beta CDR3 regions from RNA transcripts. TCR CDR3 regions were first amplified by RT-PCR with HTBI primers. TCRdb fed the multiplex PCR reads into MiXCR, producing one record per CDR3 protein. The table has approximately 410,000 distinct CDR3 sequences, around 13% seen once. Sequenced sample: blood. The receptor's source is a woman younger than 30 with Graves' hyperthyroidism.

The CDR3 DNA reads as TGTGCCAGTAGTTTAGGTGTGCTTCCCACAAATGAGCAGTACTTC. Its translation is CASSLGVLPTNEQYF. The chain joins TRBV19 to TRBJ2-1; unclear D gene. The end of the DNA is better explained by TRBJ2-7, so the J call may be wrong. This CDR3 region has 15 residues. Germline assignment: CDR1 LNHDA and CDR2 SQIVND (reference sequence).